The 30 T cell receptor beta chains below were found in one sample sequenced in a study of blood T cells in healthy people across ages. A J-beta primer mix and a sample-barcoded 5' primer were used in a second PCR of roughly 7 to 12 cycles. A single record per CDR3 protein comes from TCRdb applying MiXCR to the 5' RACE reads. The sample has about a million distinct CDR3 sequences, 45% to 50% seen once; the top ten hold roughly 13%. The sample consisted of blood. Source of these receptors: a man aged 25 to 45 in good health.

This clonotype was detected only once. V usage is TRBV28 and J usage is TRBJ1-4; 7 nucleotides match TRBD1. Germline V gene sequence: CDR1 MDHEN, CDR2 SYDVKM. The trim removed 6 bases at V and 6 bases at J, leaving 7 bases unmatched. The CDR3 length is 14 residues. CDR3 sequence: CASRDSGTDEKLFF. The CDR3 bases are TGTGCCAGCAGGGATTCCGGGACAGATGAAAAACTGTTTTTT. Full variable domain (missing parts from reference TRBV28 and TRBJ1-4): DVKVTQSSRYLVKRTGEKVFLECVQDMDHENMFWYRQDPGLGLRLIYFSYDVKMKEKGDIPEGYSVSREKKERFSLILESASTNQTSMYLCASRDSGTDEKLFFGSGTQLSVL.

The rearrangement joins TRBV4-1 to TRBJ2-3, with D possibly TRBD2 on 6 matching bases. The CDR3 length is 15 residues. Trimming shortened V by 1 base and J by 2 bases, and 10 bases separated the two germline ends. In germline, CDR1 is MGHRA, CDR2 YSYEKL. The CDR3 bases are TGCGCCAGCAGCCAAGCCGGGACTTTCACAGATACGCAGTATTTT. Translation: CASSQAGTFTDTQYF.

This chain joins TRBV5-1 and TRBJ2-1; D ambiguous. In germline, CDR1 is SGHRS, CDR2 YFSETQ. There are 16 residues in the CDR3. V was cut by 2 bases and J by 6 bases, with 18 bases left in between. The CDR3: CASSLRETLRGNEQFF. As DNA, the CDR3 is TGCGCCAGCAGCTTACGAGAGACGTTAAGAGGCAATGAGCAGTTCTTC.

On this clonotype: Its ends do not fully match the called genes, so a read error is possible. The rearrangement joins TRBV20-1 to TRBJ2-1; 7 bases line up with TRBD2. The germline V gene has CDR1 DFQATT and CDR2 SNEGSKA (reference sequence). The CDR3 runs to 14 residues. CDR3 DNA: TGCAGTACTAGAGGCTGGGACGGGGGGAATGAGCAGTTCTTC. Its protein is CSTRGWDGGNEQFF.

This clonotype was picked up a small number of times. V gene TRBV10-3 combines with J gene TRBJ2-7, with 11 bases lining up with TRBD1. This CDR3 is 16 amino acids long. Germline CDR1 is ENHRY and CDR2 is SYGVKD. Unmatched junction bases numbered 6, after V lost 2 bases and J lost 3 bases. CDR3 sequence (DNA): TGTGCCATCAGTGAGATAAGGGACAGGGGGTTCTACGAGCAGTACTTC. The encoded protein is CAISEIRDRGFYEQYF.

This clonotype was seen ten or more times. The chain has TRBV5-1 and TRBJ2-7, with 12 positions matching TRBD1. The trim removed 4 bases at V and 5 bases at J, leaving 7 bases unmatched. Germline assignment: CDR1 SGHRS and CDR2 YFSETQ. The CDR3 is 15 residues long. The CDR3 loop reads CASSVHGTGGDEQYF. The CDR3 DNA is TGCGCCAGCAGCGTTCACGGGACAGGGGGCGACGAGCAGTACTTC.

This clonotype appeared many times. J is TRBJ1-6 and V is TRBV4-3, with D uncertain. The germline CDR1 and CDR2 sequences are LGHNA and YSLEER. Trimming took 0 bases from V and 7 from J, leaving 10 bases between them. CDR3 length: 15 amino acids. In DNA, the CDR3 is TGCGCCAGCAGCCAAGAGAGGTCGGCGAATTCACCCCTCCACTTT. Its protein is CASSQERSANSPLHF.

This clonotype was seen at least ten times. This sequence joins TRBV4-1 and TRBJ2-5; perhaps TRBD1 as D (5 bases). Trimming shortened V by 0 bases and J by 2 bases, and 10 bases separated the two germline ends. In germline, CDR1 is MGHRA, CDR2 YSYEKL. This CDR3 region has 15 residues. The chain's CDR3 is CASSQEGRQQETQYF. In nucleotides, the CDR3 is TGCGCCAGCAGCCAAGAAGGCAGACAGCAAGAGACCCAGTACTTC.

The rearrangement links TRBV10-3 to TRBJ2-5, with a weak D call TRBD2 (6 bases). This CDR3 is 16 amino acids long. CDR1 and CDR2 (germline): ENHRY, SYGVKD. V was clipped by 3 bases and J by 5 bases, with 19 bases between them. The CDR3 sequence: CAISEGEARVRETQYF. CDR3 nucleotide sequence: TGTGCCATCAGTGAAGGGGAGGCGAGGGTACGGGAGACCCAGTACTTC.

The V call is TRBV6-2 or TRBV6-3, the J call TRBJ2-3; maybe TRBD2 (6 bases). Looked up from germline, CDR1 is MNHEY and CDR2 is SVGEGT. V lost 4 bases to trimming and J lost 1 base, with 18 bases between them. The CDR3 runs to 17 residues. CDR3 nucleotide sequence: TGTGCCAGCAGTTTTTCTTCAGGGAGGCCTGGCACAGATACGCAGTATTTT. Encoded protein: CASSFSSGRPGTDTQYF.

The CDR3 sequence: CSVPGTGSETQYF. The CDR3 coding sequence is TGCAGCGTCCCTGGGACAGGGAGTGAGACCCAGTACTTC. The chain uses TRBV29-1 and TRBJ2-7; 9 bases align to TRBD1. TRBJ2-5 explains the end of the DNA better; the J call may be wrong. There are 13 residues in the CDR3. The germline V gene has CDR1 SQVTM and CDR2 ANQGSEA.

The CDR3 DNA is TGTGCCAGCAGCACCAGACAGGTGGAGACCTTTAATGAAAAACTGTTTTTT. Protein sequence: CASSTRQVETFNEKLFF. V usage is TRBV21-1 and J usage is TRBJ1-4; the table's D call, TRBD1, was not checked against the DNA. TRBV21-1 is deemed a pseudogene. This CDR3 has 17 residues.

The V and J genes are TRBV29-1 and TRBJ2-5; D is ambiguous. Germline V gives CDR1 SQVTM, CDR2 ANQGSEA. The germline V and J ends were trimmed by 6 bases and 11 bases, with 13 bases remaining between them. The CDR3 extends over 10 amino acids. In nucleotides, the CDR3 is TGCAGCGTCCTTTCGAATGAGCAGTACTTC. It codes for CSVLSNEQYF.

This clonotype turned up a few times. The CDR3 nucleotides are TGCAGTGCTAGAGATCCGGGACAGGGGGCAAAAGAGACCCAGTACTTC. Translated, it gives CSARDPGQGAKETQYF. The V call is TRBV20-1, the J call TRBJ2-5, with TRBD1 matching over 12 bases. Germline CDR1 is DFQATT and CDR2 is SNEGSKA (reference sequence). J was trimmed by 3 bases and V by 0 bases; bases with no gene match: 5. The CDR3 spans 16 residues.

This sequence joins TRBV4-1 and TRBJ2-7; tentative D call: TRBD2 (5 bases). V was shortened by 2 bases and J by 2 bases, with 7 bases between the two germline ends. The CDR3 contains 13 residues. The V gene's germline CDR1 is MGHRA and CDR2 YSYEKL. As DNA, the CDR3 is TGCGCCAGCAGCCAATCCGGGACCTACGAGCAGTACTTC. The encoded protein is CASSQSGTYEQYF.

In its sample, this clonotype was seen a few times. The chain uses TRBV28 and TRBJ2-4; the match to TRBD1 covers 9 bases. This CDR3 has 14 residues. Per the germline V gene, CDR1 is MDHEN and CDR2 is SYDVKM. The J segment lost 6 bases and the V segment lost 5 bases, leaving 5 bases of the junction unmatched. CDR3 coding DNA: TGTGCCAGCAGTATGGGACAGGGAGGAAACATTCAGTACTTC. As protein: CASSMGQGGNIQYF.

The chain is built from TRBV7-9 and TRBJ1-1; 8 bases match TRBD1. The CDR3 spans 17 residues. From germline, CDR1 is SEHNR and CDR2 FQNEAQ (reference sequence). V trimming: 0 bases; J trimming: 1 base; junction bases outside the gene matches: 7. The CDR3 DNA sequence: TGTGCCAGCAGCTTAGCGCGCGCGCAGGGGGCGAACACTGAAGCTTTCTTT. Its protein is CASSLARAQGANTEAFF.

The rearrangement uses TRBV10-3 and TRBJ2-1, with TRBD2 matching over 11 bases. The V segment lost 4 bases and the J segment 7 bases; nucleotides outside the gene matches: 3. This CDR3 is built from 14 residues. Germline CDR1 reads ENHRY; CDR2 reads SYGVKD. This CDR3 is CAISVAGGDNEQFF. The DNA for the CDR3 is TGTGCCATCAGTGTAGCGGGGGGGGATAATGAGCAGTTCTTC.

This clonotype came up a few times. V is TRBV28 and J is TRBJ2-7; D not resolved. The CDR3 runs 15 residues. Trimming took 6 bases from V and 6 from J, leaving 21 bases between them. Germline CDR1 MDHEN, CDR2 SYDVKM. CDR3 amino acids: CASRPAGSGSVEQYF. In DNA form, the CDR3 reads TGTGCCAGCAGACCCGCAGGATCTGGATCGGTCGAGCAGTACTTC. The full variable domain, completed using reference TRBV28 and TRBJ2-7, is DVKVTQSSRYLVKRTGEKVFLECVQDMDHENMFWYRQDPGLGLRLIYFSYDVKMKEKGDIPEGYSVSREKKERFSLILESASTNQTSMYLCASRPAGSGSVEQYFGPGTRLTVT.

This clonotype was picked up a small number of times. The rearrangement joins TRBV21-1 to TRBJ1-1. TRBV21-1 is designated a pseudogene. The CDR3 runs to 18 residues. The CDR3 sequence is CASSKESRRQGLSTEAFF. For the CDR3, the DNA is TGTGCCAGCAGCAAAGAAAGTAGGCGTCAGGGCCTTAGCACTGAAGCTTTCTTT.

The CDR3 is CASSFRISNQPQHF. CDR3 sequence (DNA): TGTGCCAGCAGTTTTAGGATTAGCAATCAGCCCCAGCATTTT. The chain joins TRBV12-3 or TRBV12-4 to TRBJ1-5; D not resolved. V was trimmed by 3 bases and J by 0 bases, leaving 6 bases between them. The CDR3 runs 14 residues.

This clonotype was observed once. This chain joins TRBV7-9 and TRBJ1-2; D uncertain. V was cut by 4 bases and J by 7 bases, with 13 bases left in between. Germline V gene sequence: CDR1 SEHNR, CDR2 FQNEAQ (reference sequence). This CDR3 has 13 residues. DNA for the CDR3: TGTGCCAGCAGCTGGAGTGGTGGGAGTGGCTACACCTTC. Translation gives CASSWSGGSGYTF.

Note on this clonotype: Its ends do not fully match the called genes, so a read error is possible. The J gene is TRBJ2-4, the V gene TRBV7-9; D is ambiguous. The end of the DNA aligns better with TRBJ2-7, so the J call may be wrong. Germline V gene sequence: CDR1 SEHNR, CDR2 FQNEAQ (reference sequence). CDR3 length: 12 amino acids. The CDR3: CAISSVGNEQYF. For the CDR3, the DNA is TGTGCCATCAGCAGTGTGGGGAACGAGCAGTACTTC.

The chain joins TRBV3-1 to TRBJ2-7; TRBD1 might be the D (5 bases). Looked up from germline, CDR1 is LGHDT and CDR2 is YNNKEL (reference sequence). V was pared by 0 bases and J by 3 bases, with 12 bases between. CDR3 length: 15 amino acids. CDR3 residues: CASSQDREWNYEQYF. The CDR3 nucleotides are TGTGCCAGCAGCCAAGACAGGGAATGGAACTACGAGCAGTACTTC.

This clonotype was recorded at least ten times. This chain links TRBV9 with TRBJ2-1, with 12 bases matching TRBD2. The CDR3 has 15 residues. Trimming took 0 bases from V and 8 from J; bases not matched to a gene: 3. CDR1 and CDR2 (germline): SGDLS, YYNGEE. CDR3 protein: CASSVASGGVYEQFF. The CDR3 bases are TGTGCCAGCAGCGTAGCTAGCGGGGGGGTATATGAGCAGTTCTTC.

J is TRBJ2-3 and V is TRBV6-5; tentatively, D is TRBD1 or TRBD2 (5 bases each). The CDR3 is made up of 15 amino acids. Germline assignment: CDR1 MNHEY and CDR2 SVGAGI. V lost 6 bases to trimming and J lost 5 bases, with 18 bases between them. This chain's CDR3 is CASRQSLADRDTQYF. CDR3 bases: TGTGCCAGCAGACAATCCCTAGCCGACAGAGATACGCAGTATTTT.

This clonotype was seen more than once but under ten times. V usage is TRBV2 and J usage is TRBJ2-7; TRBD2 is a possible D gene (6 bases). V was pared by 8 bases and J by 0 bases, with 11 bases between. The CDR3 extends over 13 amino acids. Germline V gene sequence: CDR1 SNHLY, CDR2 FYNNEI. The CDR3 coding sequence is TGTGCCAGCGGAATAGCGGCCTCCTACGAGCAGTACTTC. Its protein is CASGIAASYEQYF.

The sample holds a few counts of this clonotype. The chain joins TRBV6-2 or TRBV6-3 to TRBJ2-7, with unresolved D. This CDR3 spans 15 amino acids. Trimming shortened V by 2 bases and J by 0 bases, and 11 bases separated the two germline ends. The germline gives CDR1 MNHEY, CDR2 SVGEGT. The CDR3 protein is CASSYLAISSYEQYF. The CDR3 bases are TGTGCCAGCAGTTACCTGGCGATAAGCTCCTACGAGCAGTACTTC.

This sequence joins TRBV28 and TRBJ1-2; D remains unclear. The CDR3 loop spans 14 amino acids. Between the trimmed V and J ends, which lost 2 bases and 2 bases, there was a span of 9 bases. Germline assignment: CDR1 MDHEN and CDR2 SYDVKM. The CDR3 bases are TGTGCCAGCAGTTTACTTTACACCAACTATGGCTACACCTTC. Translation gives CASSLLYTNYGYTF.

Of note for this clonotype: A clone one base away is much larger, so this may be a read error. This chain uses TRBV20-1 with TRBJ2-5, with 12 positions matching TRBD2. From germline, CDR1 is DFQATT and CDR2 SNEGSKA (reference sequence). With V trimmed by 0 bases and J by 7 bases, 9 bases remained unmatched. CDR3 length: 16 residues. CDR3 coding DNA: TGCAGTGCTAGAGATTGGACTAGCGGGGTTCGAGGGACCCAGTACTTC. It encodes CSARDWTSGVRGTQYF.